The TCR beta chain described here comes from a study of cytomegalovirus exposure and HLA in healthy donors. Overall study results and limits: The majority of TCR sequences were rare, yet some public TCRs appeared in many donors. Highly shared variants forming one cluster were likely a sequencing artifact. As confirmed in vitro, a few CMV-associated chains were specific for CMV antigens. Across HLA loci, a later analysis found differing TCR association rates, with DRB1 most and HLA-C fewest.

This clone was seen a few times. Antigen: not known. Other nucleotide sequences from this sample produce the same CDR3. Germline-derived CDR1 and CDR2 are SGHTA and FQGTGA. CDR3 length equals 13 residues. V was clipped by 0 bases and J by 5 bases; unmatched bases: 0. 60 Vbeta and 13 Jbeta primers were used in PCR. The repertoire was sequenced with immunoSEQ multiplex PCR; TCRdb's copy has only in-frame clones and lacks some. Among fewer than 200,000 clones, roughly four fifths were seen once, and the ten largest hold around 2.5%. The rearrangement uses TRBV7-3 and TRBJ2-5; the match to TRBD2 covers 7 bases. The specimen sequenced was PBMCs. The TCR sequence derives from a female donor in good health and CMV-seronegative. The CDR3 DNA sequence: TGTGCCAGCAGCTTAACCGGGGGGGAGACCCAGTACTTC. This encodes CASSLTGGETQYF.